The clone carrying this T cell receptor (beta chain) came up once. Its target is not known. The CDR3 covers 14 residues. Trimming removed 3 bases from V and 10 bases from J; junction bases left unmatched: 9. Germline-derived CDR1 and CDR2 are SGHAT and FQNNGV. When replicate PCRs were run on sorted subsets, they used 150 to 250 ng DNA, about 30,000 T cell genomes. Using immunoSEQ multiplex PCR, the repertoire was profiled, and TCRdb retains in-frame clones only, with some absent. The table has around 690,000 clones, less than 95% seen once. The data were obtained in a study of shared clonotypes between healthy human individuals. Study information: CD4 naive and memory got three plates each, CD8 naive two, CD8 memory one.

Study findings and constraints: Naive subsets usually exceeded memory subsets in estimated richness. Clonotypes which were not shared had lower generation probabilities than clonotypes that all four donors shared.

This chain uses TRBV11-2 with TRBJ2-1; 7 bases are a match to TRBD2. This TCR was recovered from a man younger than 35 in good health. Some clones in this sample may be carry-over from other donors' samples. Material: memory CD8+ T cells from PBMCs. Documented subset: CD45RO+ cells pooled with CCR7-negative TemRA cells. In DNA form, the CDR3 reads TGTGCCAGCAGCTTTACGGGCGGGGGAAGAGAGCAGTTCTTC. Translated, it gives CASSFTGGGREQFF.